Each of the 23 T cell receptor beta chains below was sequenced from the same sample in a study of post-analysis software for immune sequencing data. Overall study results and limits: With TRBV5-6, TRBV5-1 and TRBV20-1 included, 4 to 6 TRBV segments were more frequent in patients than in controls.

cDNA libraries of TCR beta carried unique molecular identifiers. Via MiXCR, TCRdb re-called the PCR reads, giving one row per CDR3 protein. Here the sample spans about 820,000 distinct CDR3 sequences, about 57% being singletons. For these receptors, no antigen is known. Specimen: blood. The receptor set was obtained from a girl aged 5-17 years with multiple sclerosis.

This sequence joins TRBV3-1 and TRBJ2-7; TRBD2 matches 10 bases. This CDR3 contains 16 residues. Trimming removed 4 bases from V and 2 bases from J; junction bases left unmatched: 8. Germline CDR1 and CDR2: LGHDT and YNNKEL (reference sequence). The CDR3 spells CASSPILAGFPYEQYF. The CDR3 region has the DNA TGTGCCAGCAGCCCGATACTAGCGGGGTTCCCCTACGAGCAGTACTTC.

This clonotype was found a few times. The chain couples TRBV7-3 to TRBJ2-3; TRBD1 aligns across 9 bases. Looked up from germline, CDR1 is SGHTA and CDR2 is FQGTGA. The CDR3 sequence is 15 residues long. Losses at the gene ends were 4 bases for V and 4 bases for J; bases not matched to a gene: 6. CDR3 sequence reads: CASSSGTGYADTQYF. The DNA for the CDR3 is TGTGCCAGCAGCTCCGGGACAGGGTATGCAGATACGCAGTATTTT. Complete variable domain (other parts from reference TRBV7-3 and TRBJ2-3): GAGVSQTPSNKVTEKGKYVELRCDPISGHTALYWYRQSLGQGPEFLIYFQGTGAADDSGLPNDRFFAVRPEGSVSTLKIQRTERGDSAVYLCASSSGTGYADTQYFGPGTRLTVL.

This clonotype was detected a few times. This rearrangement joins TRBV12-3 or TRBV12-4 to TRBJ2-7; TRBD1 aligns across 8 bases. This CDR3 has 15 residues. J lost 1 base, V lost 3 bases, and 5 bases had no gene match. CDR3 coding DNA: TGTGCCAGCAGTTTGGGGGACAGGTTTTCCTACGAGCAGTACTTC. Amino acids: CASSLGDRFSYEQYF.

The gene calls are TRBV28 and TRBJ1-4; D is undetermined. Germline loops: CDR1 MDHEN, CDR2 SYDVKM. The CDR3 covers 16 residues. The V end lost 8 bases, the J end lost 3 bases, and 19 bases lay between the germline ends. The DNA of the CDR3 is TGTGCCAGCCCGCGTTTCCCAAGGGAGGCTAATGAAAAACTGTTTTTT. This translates into CASPRFPREANEKLFF.

V and J are TRBV20-1 and TRBJ2-1, with 10 bases matching TRBD2. This CDR3 is 17 amino acids long. Germline CDR1 is DFQATT and CDR2 is SNEGSKA (reference sequence). V lost 3 bases and J lost 3; bases outside the gene matches: 11. CDR3 nucleotides: TGCAGTGCTAGTATCGTGGCTAGCGGGAGCTACTACAATGAGCAGTTCTTC. This translates into CSASIVASGSYYNEQFF.

The V and J genes are TRBV7-3 and TRBJ2-5; 7 nucleotides line up with TRBD1. Germline trimming cut 7 bases from V and 2 bases from J; bases unmatched to any gene: 10. The CDR3 covers 15 residues. The germline V gene encodes CDR1 SGHTA and CDR2 FQGTGA. The CDR3 region is CASTLTGNVQETQYF. CDR3 DNA: TGTGCCAGCACCCTGACAGGGAATGTTCAAGAGACCCAGTACTTC.

The chain employs TRBV3-1 and TRBJ2-1, with 10 nucleotides matching TRBD2. The germline V gene encodes CDR1 LGHDT and CDR2 YNNKEL (reference sequence). Unmatched junction bases numbered 13, after V lost 4 bases and J lost 10 bases. This CDR3 comprises 16 residues. CDR3: CASSPLAGGHRVEQFF. The CDR3 DNA reads as TGTGCCAGCAGCCCCTTAGCGGGGGGACATCGGGTCGAGCAGTTCTTC.

This clonotype has a handful of counts. This rearrangement joins TRBV12-3 or TRBV12-4 to TRBJ2-1; TRBD1 matches at 10 bases. After removal of 6 bases from V and 7 bases from J, the junction contained 6 bases not matched to a gene. The CDR3 contains 14 residues. In DNA, the CDR3 is TGTGCCAGCAGCGACAGGGGGCTAGGAAATGAGCAGTTCTTC. Protein: CASSDRGLGNEQFF.

The chain uses TRBV20-1 and TRBJ1-2; possible D gene TRBD1, 5 bases. V was trimmed by 0 bases and J by 7 bases, leaving 9 bases between them. Germline V lookup: CDR1 DFQATT, CDR2 SNEGSKA (reference sequence). The CDR3 consists of 12 residues. CDR3 residues: CSARDQGVGYTF. In nucleotides, the CDR3 is TGCAGTGCTAGAGATCAAGGGGTTGGCTACACCTTC.

The chain uses TRBV20-1 and TRBJ2-7; D uncertain. The CDR3 contains 10 residues. V dropped 0 bases and J dropped 10 bases, with 7 bases sitting between them. Germline-derived CDR1 and CDR2 are DFQATT and SNEGSKA (reference sequence). CDR3 protein: CSARDDTQYF. CDR3 nucleotide sequence: TGCAGTGCTAGAGATGACACCCAGTACTTC.

This chain links TRBV7-2 with TRBJ1-2; the D gene is possibly TRBD1 (6 bases). The V gene's germline CDR1 is SGHTA and CDR2 FQGNSA. The V end was cut by 5 bases, the J end by 2 bases, with 18 bases between. This CDR3 has 16 amino acids. In DNA, the CDR3 is TGTGCCAGCAGCGCCAATAGTGGGCAGGGGAACTATGGCTACACCTTC. This encodes CASSANSGQGNYGYTF.

The chain carries TRBV10-3 and TRBJ1-2; a possible D gene is TRBD1 (6 bases). V was trimmed by 4 bases and J by 4 bases, leaving 10 bases between them. The CDR3 length is 13 residues. Germline CDR1 and CDR2: ENHRY and SYGVKD. The CDR3 sequence: CAISAKQGYGYTF. The CDR3 nucleotides are TGTGCCATCAGTGCTAAACAGGGCTATGGCTACACCTTC.

The chain links TRBV11-1 to TRBJ2-1, with 7 bases fitting TRBD2. CDR3 size: 16 residues. The germline V gene has CDR1 SGHAT and CDR2 FQDESV (reference sequence). With 4 bases clipped from V and 2 bases from J, the junction kept 8 bases outside the gene matches. DNA for the CDR3: TGTGCCAGCAGCTCGCGGACTAGAGTTACCTACAATGAGCAGTTCTTC. This codes for CASSSRTRVTYNEQFF.

The CDR3 coding sequence is TGCAGCGTCTTTCTCTCCGCGGGAGTTTACAATGAGCAGTTCTTC. Its translation is CSVFLSAGVYNEQFF. The chain joins TRBV29-1 to TRBJ2-1, with 7 bases aligning to TRBD2. The CDR3 is made up of 15 amino acids. V trimming: 6 bases; J trimming: 4 bases; junction bases outside the gene matches: 12. Germline values: CDR1 SQVTM, CDR2 ANQGSEA.

The V and J genes are TRBV5-1 and TRBJ1-4, with D possibly matching TRBD1 (5 bases). V gave up 4 bases and J gave up 4 bases, with 11 bases separating them. The CDR3 length is 14 residues. Germline assignment: CDR1 SGHRS and CDR2 YFSETQ. Written as DNA, the CDR3 is TGCGCCAGCAGCATCCGGGACGGTAATGAAAAACTGTTTTTT. As protein: CASSIRDGNEKLFF.

The chain couples TRBV6-6 to TRBJ2-5, with 10 bases identical to TRBD2. Germline trimming cut 2 bases from V and 2 bases from J; bases unmatched to any gene: 8. The CDR3 covers 17 residues. The germline CDR1 and CDR2 sequences are MNHNY and SVGAGI (reference sequence). Written as DNA, the CDR3 is TGTGCCAGCAGTTACGCAGAAATAGCGGGGGGACAAGAGACCCAGTACTTC. It codes for CASSYAEIAGGQETQYF.

This clonotype was observed a few times. V usage is TRBV29-1 and J usage is TRBJ2-1, with TRBD1 matching 9 bases. Trimming at V came to 8 bases and at J to 8 bases, leaving 13 bases not matched to a gene. In germline, CDR1 is SQVTM, CDR2 ANQGSEA. The CDR3 contains 14 residues. Written as DNA, the CDR3 is TGCAGCCTTAGTCCGGGACAGGGTGCCCATGAGCAGTTCTTC. Protein: CSLSPGQGAHEQFF.

This chain joins TRBV13 and TRBJ2-2; 8 bases match TRBD2. The germline CDR1 and CDR2 sequences are PRHDT and FYEKMQ (reference sequence). This CDR3 has 16 amino acids. V trimming: 0 bases; J trimming: 4 bases; junction bases outside the gene matches: 4. The CDR3 here is CASSLGLAESTGELFF. The CDR3 DNA sequence: TGTGCCAGCAGCTTAGGACTAGCGGAGAGCACCGGGGAGCTGTTTTTT.

This clonotype was seen only once. The gene calls are TRBV5-1 and TRBJ2-3; D perhaps matches TRBD2 (5 bases). V was shortened by 3 bases and J by 12 bases, with 17 bases between the two germline ends. This CDR3 has 13 amino acids. Germline V gives CDR1 SGHRS, CDR2 YFSETQ. This CDR3 is CASSSSGEPLQYF. In DNA, the CDR3 is TGCGCCAGCAGCTCTTCCGGGGAACCTCTTCAGTATTTT.

This clonotype showed up just a few times. The chain links TRBV20-1 to TRBJ1-2; possibly TRBD1 for D (6 bases). The V gene's germline CDR1 is DFQATT and CDR2 SNEGSKA (reference sequence). The CDR3 is made up of 11 amino acids. V dropped 3 bases and J dropped 13 bases, with 15 bases sitting between them. This CDR3 is CSARDSRSITF. In DNA form, the CDR3 reads TGCAGTGCTAGGGACAGCCGTTCGATCACCTTC.

The chain carries TRBV7-8 and TRBJ2-2; the D call may be TRBD1 or TRBD2 (5 bases each). CDR3 length: 17 amino acids. The V and J ends lost 1 base and 0 bases respectively, with 12 bases between them. From germline, CDR1 is SGHVS and CDR2 FQNEAQ. The CDR3 coding sequence is TGTGCCAGCAGCTTAGGTGGGGGTTCCGCGAACACCGGGGAGCTGTTTTTT. This sequence encodes CASSLGGGSANTGELFF.

This clonotype showed up just a few times. The chain employs TRBV9 and TRBJ2-7; tentatively, D is TRBD1 (6 bases). From germline, CDR1 is SGDLS and CDR2 YYNGEE. Trimming shortened V by 0 bases and J by 1 base, and 14 bases separated the two germline ends. There are 16 residues in the CDR3. CDR3 residues: CASSVDGSGVSYEQYF. The CDR3 DNA follows: TGTGCCAGCAGCGTAGACGGATCAGGGGTTTCCTACGAGCAGTACTTC.

This chain uses TRBV25-1 with TRBJ1-2, with 8 positions matching TRBD1. With V trimmed by 2 bases and J by 13 bases, 9 bases remained unmatched. This CDR3 region has 13 residues. CDR1 and CDR2 (germline): MGHDK, SYGVNS. CDR3 region: CASSESRQGAGTF. Here the CDR3 DNA reads TGTGCCAGCAGTGAAAGTAGGCAGGGGGCCGGCACCTTC.